Following are 24 T cell receptor beta chains from one sample sequenced in a study of breast tumors, draining lymph nodes, adjacent tissues (dated by TCRdb to 2016 to 2017). Library creation used multiplex PCR. For sequencing, an Illumina HiSeq 2000 was employed. TCRdb ran its own pipeline on the public reads, namely fastp trimming at Q25 and MiXCR clone calling, and kept in-frame beta chains. Here each entry gathers all rows of one CDR3 protein and keeps the most common genes and DNA. Across this sample there are about 120,000 distinct CDR3 sequences, with around 20% seen only once. The leading ten clones occupy approximately 3.5% of the sample. The lymph node samples were taken from the axillary draining lymph nodes of breast cancer patients. The material sequenced was axillary lymph node tissue. These receptors all come from a female donor with breast cancer. Some clones in this sample may be carry-over from other donors' samples.

Concerning this clonotype itself: One base away lies a much larger clone, so this may be a sequencing read error. The chain carries TRBV7-2 and TRBJ2-1; TRBD2 agrees at 7 bases. The CDR3 runs 17 residues. The germline V gene has CDR1 SGHTA and CDR2 FQGNSA. CDR3 region: CASSFSLLATSYNEQSF. The DNA of the CDR3 is TGTGCCAGCAGCTTCTCCCTACTAGCGACCTCCTACAATGAGCAGTCCTTC.

In this sample, this clonotype turned up a few times. This chain links TRBV30 with TRBJ2-2; a possible D gene is TRBD2 (5 bases). This CDR3 comprises 12 residues. V was trimmed by 4 bases and J by 4 bases, leaving 7 bases between them. The germline V gene has CDR1 GTSNPN and CDR2 SVGIG (reference sequence). CDR3 region: CAWTGTTGELFF. The CDR3 DNA sequence: TGTGCCTGGACGGGAACCACCGGGGAGCTGTTTTTT. The full variable domain, with the rest looked up from reference TRBV30 and TRBJ2-2, is SQTIHQWPATLVQPVGSPLSLECTVEGTSNPNLYWYRQAAGRGLQLLFYSVGIGQISSEVPQNLSASRPQDRQFILSSKKLLLSDSGFYLCAWTGTTGELFFGEGSRLTVL.

Note on this clonotype: This may arise from a read error, as a much more abundant clone is one base away. The gene calls are TRBV2 and TRBJ1-2, with 7 nucleotides matching TRBD1. The CDR3 sequence is 14 residues long. The V gene's germline CDR1 is SNHLY and CDR2 FYNNEI. The CDR3 spells CASSGNRGDYGNTF. The CDR3 nucleotides read TGTGCCAGCAGTGGTAACAGGGGTGACTATGGCAACACCTTC.

Remarks on this clonotype: One base away lies a much larger clone, so this may be a sequencing read error. No conserved phenylalanine or tryptophan ends this CDR3, so it is likely a read error. The CDR3 reads CASSDSGGTGSGEQFL. CDR3 bases: TGTGCCAGCAGTGACTCGGGGGGGACAGGGAGTGGAGAGCAGTTCCTC. This chain links TRBV6-4 with TRBJ2-1, with TRBD1 matching 9 bases. With V trimmed by 0 bases and J by 10 bases, 10 bases remained unmatched. Per germline, CDR1 MRHNA and CDR2 SNTAGT. CDR3 size: 16 residues.

At least ten counts were recorded for this clonotype. The CDR3 reads CASSSAGWQETQYF. The CDR3 DNA is TGTGCCAGCAGCTCCGCAGGGTGGCAAGAGACCCAGTACTTC. The V gene is TRBV7-9, the J gene TRBJ2-5; possible D gene TRBD1, 5 bases. The germline V and J ends were trimmed by 4 bases and 2 bases, with 11 bases remaining between them. From germline, CDR1 is SEHNR and CDR2 FQNEAQ (reference sequence). This CDR3 region has 14 residues.

This clonotype has at least ten counts. The chain couples TRBV4-1 to TRBJ2-6; D gene ambiguous. The CDR3 covers 15 residues. With 0 bases removed from V and 1 base from J, the gap between germline ends came to 4 bases. Per germline, CDR1 MGHRA and CDR2 YSYEKL. The CDR3 spells CASSQDPSGANVLTF. The DNA for the CDR3 is TGCGCCAGCAGCCAAGATCCTTCTGGGGCCAACGTCCTGACTTTC.

The chain links TRBV30 to TRBJ2-1, with 8 positions matching TRBD1. The CDR3 contains 16 residues. The V segment lost 2 bases and the J segment 7 bases; nucleotides outside the gene matches: 13. Germline lookup yields CDR1 GTSNPN and CDR2 SVGIG (reference sequence). The CDR3, as DNA: TGTGCCTGGAGTAGATCAGGGGGCATAAAGGGTAATGAGCAGTTCTTC. Translation gives CAWSRSGGIKGNEQFF.

This clonotype came up many times. The chain has TRBV10-2 and TRBJ2-7; D is ambiguous. The germline V and J ends were trimmed by 4 bases and 0 bases, with 7 bases remaining between them. The CDR3 extends over 13 amino acids. The germline V gene has CDR1 WSHSY and CDR2 SAAADI. Written as DNA, the CDR3 is TGCGCCAGCAGTGCGTATCTCTCCTACGAGCAGTACTTC. It codes for CASSAYLSYEQYF.

V usage is TRBV29-1 and J usage is TRBJ2-3, with D perhaps given as TRBD1 or TRBD2 (5 bases each). This CDR3 has 15 amino acids. Trimming stripped 8 bases from V and 5 bases from J, with 23 bases between. CDR1 is SQVTM and CDR2 is ANQGSEA in the germline V gene. CDR3 sequence (DNA): TGCAGCATATCCGGGGCAGGGAAAGCCGTAGATACGCAGTATTTT. This encodes CSISGAGKAVDTQYF.

This clonotype was picked up many times. V usage is TRBV3-1 and J usage is TRBJ2-5, with no clear D. CDR1 is LGHDT and CDR2 is YNNKEL in the germline V gene (reference sequence). The CDR3 consists of 14 residues. Trimming shortened V by 4 bases and J by 5 bases, and 14 bases separated the two germline ends. CDR3 sequence (DNA): TGTGCCAGCAGCCTGAACCGTAGGGTCGAGACCCAGTACTTC. It encodes CASSLNRRVETQYF.

A few counts support this clonotype. The chain links TRBV25-1 to TRBJ1-2, with a possible D match to TRBD1 (5 bases). Germline V CDR1 and CDR2: MGHDK, SYGVNS. The length of the CDR3 is 12 residues. The V end was cut by 10 bases, the J end by 3 bases, with 12 bases between. CDR3 sequence reads: CATRRGDYGYTF. CDR3 bases: TGTGCCACCAGACGAGGGGACTATGGCTACACCTTC.

Note on this clonotype: This clone may be a read error of a much larger clone one base away. The CDR3 region is CASSLAEAGDEQYF. The CDR3 DNA reads as TGTGCCAGCAGTTTAGCGGAGGCAGGGGACGAGCAGTACTTC. V gene TRBV12-3 or TRBV12-4 combines with J gene TRBJ2-7; tentative D call: TRBD1 (6 bases). Between the trimmed V and J ends, which lost 0 bases and 5 bases, there was a span of 11 bases. The CDR3 has 14 amino acids.

In its sample, this clonotype was seen many times. V usage is TRBV6-1 and J usage is TRBJ1-4, with 7 bases fitting TRBD1. Germline V gene lookup returns CDR1 MNHNS and CDR2 SASEGT. Trimming took 2 bases from V and 6 from J; bases not matched to a gene: 6. This CDR3 has 15 amino acids. The CDR3 region is CASSEPGQPDEKLFF. The CDR3, as DNA: TGTGCCAGCAGTGAACCGGGACAGCCTGATGAAAAACTGTTTTTT.

This clonotype was seen many times. The CDR3 here is CASSWGSGPGDTQYF. As DNA, the CDR3 is TGTGCCAGCAGCTGGGGAAGTGGGCCGGGTGATACGCAGTATTTT. The chain uses TRBV7-9 and TRBJ2-3; D not resolved. CDR1 and CDR2 (germline): SEHNR, FQNEAQ (reference sequence). The CDR3 has 15 residues. Trimming removed 4 bases from V and 6 bases from J, with 17 bases in between.

This clonotype was seen repeatedly, ten times or more. This chain connects TRBV10-2 to TRBJ2-1; TRBD2 might be the D (6 bases). The CDR3 is made up of 14 amino acids. Trimming shortened V by 6 bases and J by 8 bases, and 17 bases separated the two germline ends. Germline V gene lookup returns CDR1 WSHSY and CDR2 SAAADI. Written as DNA, the CDR3 is TGCGCCAGCAGGGAAACGGGACGGAGGGATGAGCAGTTCTTC. Translation gives CASRETGRRDEQFF.

This clonotype was picked up many times. The gene calls are TRBV7-8 and TRBJ2-7; D remains ambiguous. Germline V gene lookup returns CDR1 SGHVS and CDR2 FQNEAQ. The CDR3 covers 13 residues. V was clipped by 8 bases and J by 0 bases, with 11 bases between them. The CDR3 loop reads CASLDRSSYEQYF. The CDR3 nucleotides are TGTGCCAGCTTGGACCGGAGCTCCTACGAGCAGTACTTC.

V gene TRBV30 combines with J gene TRBJ1-4; 8 nucleotides line up with TRBD1. The CDR3 has 14 amino acids. The V segment lost 3 bases and the J segment 8 bases; nucleotides outside the gene matches: 8. Germline V gives CDR1 GTSNPN, CDR2 SVGIG (reference sequence). CDR3 coding DNA: TGTGCCTGGAGGCTGACAGGGGACCCAGAAAAACTGTTTTTT. This codes for CAWRLTGDPEKLFF.

This clonotype showed up many times. In DNA, the CDR3 is TGTGCCAGCAGTACCGACACTTACGAGCAGTACTTC. It encodes CASSTDTYEQYF. The rearrangement joins TRBV7-9 to TRBJ2-7; D gene ambiguous. The germline V and J ends were trimmed by 6 bases and 4 bases, with 10 bases remaining between them. The CDR3 covers 12 residues. Looked up from germline, CDR1 is SEHNR and CDR2 is FQNEAQ (reference sequence). The variable domain in full, completed from reference TRBV7-9 and TRBJ2-7, reads DTGVSQNPRHKITKRGQNVTFRCDPISEHNRLYWYRQTLGQGPEFLTYFQNEAQLEKSRLLSDRFSAERPKGSFSTLEIQRTEQGDSAMYLCASSTDTYEQYFGPGTRLTVT.

This clonotype was counted at least ten times. The chain recombines TRBV9 with TRBJ2-1; TRBD1 or TRBD2 may be the D gene (5 bases each). Germline V gene sequence: CDR1 SGDLS, CDR2 YYNGEE. The CDR3 is 13 amino acids. Trimming stripped 5 bases from V and 3 bases from J, with 9 bases between. The CDR3 nucleotides read TGTGCCAGCAGTGGGACGGACTACAATGAGCAGTTCTTC. It codes for CASSGTDYNEQFF.

There are many counts of this clonotype. The rearrangement links TRBV12-5 to TRBJ2-1; 9 nucleotides align to TRBD2. Germline lookup yields CDR1 LGHNT and CDR2 FRNRAP. The V segment lost 2 bases and the J segment 5 bases; nucleotides outside the gene matches: 4. This CDR3 is built from 15 residues. The CDR3 DNA sequence: TGTGCTAGTGGTTTGAATAGCGGGAGCCACAATGAGCAGTTCTTC. Translated: CASGLNSGSHNEQFF.

This clonotype has ten or more counts. In nucleotides, the CDR3 is TGTGCCAGCAGTTCCCGGACAGGGGTGACAGGACAGCCCCAGCATTTT. Amino acid sequence: CASSSRTGVTGQPQHF. This chain connects TRBV6-6 to TRBJ1-5; 9 nucleotides match TRBD1. J was trimmed by 7 bases and V by 4 bases; bases with no gene match: 11. Germline CDR1 and CDR2: MNHNY and SVGAGI (reference sequence). CDR3 size: 16 residues.

This clonotype was observed at least ten times. V is TRBV9 and J is TRBJ2-5; 11 bases align to TRBD2. The germline CDR1 and CDR2 sequences are SGDLS and YYNGEE. This CDR3 contains 16 residues. V gave up 1 base and J gave up 2 bases; unmatched junction bases: 4. The CDR3 DNA sequence: TGTGCCAGCAGCGTAACGCTAGCGGGGGGACAAGAGACCCAGTACTTC. Translated: CASSVTLAGGQETQYF.

There are a few counts of this clonotype. The genes are TRBV2 and TRBJ2-4, with TRBD1 matching over 8 bases. After removal of 5 bases from V and 5 bases from J, the junction contained 8 bases not matched to a gene. CDR3 size: 15 residues. Germline V lookup: CDR1 SNHLY, CDR2 FYNNEI. The CDR3, as DNA: TGTGCCAGCAGTACCAGGGACAGGACAGAAAACATTCAGTACTTC. The encoded protein is CASSTRDRTENIQYF.

This clonotype was seen only a few times. The chain combines TRBV19 with TRBJ2-2; tentative D call: TRBD2 (5 bases). CDR1 is LNHDA, CDR2 SQIVND, per germline (reference sequence). The CDR3 sequence is 14 residues long. The germline V and J ends were trimmed by 7 bases and 0 bases, with 9 bases remaining between them. The CDR3 reads CASKPGANTGELFF. CDR3 DNA sequence: TGTGCCAGTAAACCCGGGGCGAACACCGGGGAGCTGTTTTTT.